This note documents a single T cell receptor (beta chain) sequence. This entry is derived from a study of blood T cell repertoires in COVID-19. The wider study: There were acute and convalescent COVID-19 samples, and they came from the United States, Italy and Spain. The analysed material was cDNA or gDNA that came from T cells, B-cell-depleted T cells, or PBMCs.

The protocol was immunoSEQ multiplex PCR, while the TCRdb copy is restricted to in-frame clones and leaves out a portion. Here the sample spans about 270,000 clones, approximately 90% being singletons. Clinical history reported by participants formed the basis on which cohorts were assigned. The source is a woman younger than 45 with acute COVID-19. Sequencing input: PBMCs or T cells enriched from blood (not recorded which).

CDR3 nucleotide sequence: TGCAGCGCCCGCCGAGAGACAGAAGGTGGAAACACCATATATTTT. Protein sequence: CSARRETEGGNTIYF. V usage is TRBV29-1 and J usage is TRBJ1-3, with TRBD1 as a possible D gene (5 bases). CDR1 is SQVTM and CDR2 is ANQGSEA in the germline V gene. Trimming left V 7 bases short and J 3 bases short, with 19 bases between. There are 15 residues in the CDR3.